This is a list of T cell receptor beta chains from one sample in a study of blood T cell repertoires in COVID-19. Sequencing was performed with immunoSEQ multiplex PCR; in TCRdb, only in-frame clones are kept and a portion is missing. In the table there are roughly 230,000 clones, 80% to 90% of which are singletons. Material for sequencing was peripheral blood. The receptors derive from a man in his forties with acute or convalescent COVID-19. The CDR3 runs from the conserved cysteine through the conserved F or W. A D gene is named only where the DNA matches it firmly. Where a row states a size, it is once, few, many or the class of an expanded clone; other rows omit it.

J,V,size,D,DNA,CDR3
TRBJ1-2,TRBV9,once,-,TGTGCCAGCAGCGAGGGGGGGCAGGACCCTTATGGCTACACCTTC,CASSEGGQDPYGYTF
TRBJ1-2,TRBV10-3,-,TRBD1,TGTGCCATCAGTCCTTCCGGGACAGTAGCTAACTATGGCTACACCTTC,CAISPSGTVANYGYTF
TRBJ1-1,TRBV29-1,-,-,TGCAGCGTTGAAGGTTTATATATGAACACTGAAGCTTTCTTT,CSVEGLYMNTEAFF
TRBJ1-1,TRBV7-8,-,-,TGTGCCAGCAGCCCGGGACTCGGTGAAGCTTTCTTT,CASSPGLGEAFF
TRBJ1-1,TRBV15,-,-,TGTGCCACCAGCAGGGGGGACTCACTTAGGGCTTTCTTT,CATSRGDSLRAFF
TRBJ1-2,TRBV6-4,once,TRBD1,TGTGCCAGCAGTGATGGCCCGGGACAGGGAGACTACACCTTC,CASSDGPGQGDYTF
TRBJ1-6,TRBV6-5,-,-,TGTGCCAGCACCAAGGGGCAGGTCAATTCACCCCTCCACTTT,CASTKGQVNSPLHF
TRBJ1-4,TRBV3-1/TRBV3-2,-,TRBD1,TGTGCCAGCAGCCAAGGGGTTCAGGGGGCTTATGAAAAACTGTTTTTT,CASSQGVQGAYEKLFF
TRBJ1-2,TRBV15,-,-,TGTGCCACCAGCAGAGGAGACAGCCCGATCTATGGCTACACCTTC,CATSRGDSPIYGYTF
TRBJ1-6,TRBV30,-,-,TGTGCCTGGAGTGCGGCGAGGGATTCACCCCTCCACTTT,CAWSAARDSPLHF
TRBJ2-5,TRBV3-1/TRBV3-2,-,TRBD2,TGTGCCAGCAGCCAAGATCTCCCTCTCGGGACTAGCGGGTACCAAGAGACCCAGTACTTC,CASSQDLPLGTSGYQETQYF
TRBJ2-7,TRBV12-3/TRBV12-4,-,TRBD1,TGTGCCAGCAGTCTTGACAGGGGGAACGAGCAGTACTTC,CASSLDRGNEQYF
TRBJ1-1,TRBV7-2,-,-,TGTGCCAGCAGCTTCAGGAGGGTTGCCACTGAAGCTTTCTTT,CASSFRRVATEAFF
TRBJ2-5,TRBV6-5,-,TRBD2,TGTGCCAGCAGGCACGGACTAGCGGCTCAAGAGACCCAGTACTTC,CASRHGLAAQETQYF
TRBJ2-1,TRBV6-2/TRBV6-3,-,TRBD1,TGTGCCAGCAGCGACGGGACAGCCAACAATGAGCAGTTCTTC,CASSDGTANNEQFF
TRBJ1-6,TRBV6-5,-,-,TGTGCCAGCAGTTACTCGATTCAGGGCGATTCACCCCTCCACTTT,CASSYSIQGDSPLHF
TRBJ1-1,TRBV13,-,TRBD1,TGTGCCAGCAGCTCACAGGGGGCCCTGAACACTGAAGCTTTCTTT,CASSSQGALNTEAFF
TRBJ1-2,TRBV5-4,-,TRBD1,TGTGCCAGCAGCCGAGCGACAGGGGAATATGGCTACACCTTC,CASSRATGEYGYTF